This TCR beta chain emerged from a study of T cells in Graves' hyperthyroidism and ophthalmopathy. Findings and caveats of the study: Also found in blood were most expanded thyroid clonotypes above 0.001. Model output signaled ophthalmopathy a median 6.5 months ahead of onset.

Template material for amplifying TCR beta CDR3 regions consisted of RNA transcripts. The HTBI set primed first-round TCR CDR3 RT-PCR. TCRdb re-called the multiplex PCR reads through MiXCR, storing one row per CDR3 protein. The table lists almost 600,000 distinct CDR3 sequences, approximately 15% of them singletons. On this clonotype itself: Its antigen is currently unknown.

Patients between 18 and 65 years old had hyperthyroidism, newly diagnosed and lasting under 2 months. The CDR3 covers 14 residues. Germline-derived CDR1 and CDR2 are SGHRS and YFSETQ. V dropped 3 bases and J dropped 4 bases, with 13 bases sitting between them. The sequence came from a woman in her 30s with Graves' hyperthyroidism that later progressed to Graves' ophthalmopathy. What was sequenced was blood. The chain uses TRBV5-1 and TRBJ1-1; D is unresolved. The CDR3 DNA reads as TGCGCCAGCAGCTCCCGGACTGGTACCACTGAAGCTTTCTTT. The encoded protein is CASSSRTGTTEAFF. Using reference TRBV5-1 and TRBJ1-1 for the parts outside the CDR3, the full variable domain is KAGVTQTPRYLIKTRGQQVTLSCSPISGHRSVSWYQQTPGQGLQFLFEYFSETQRNKGNFPGRFSGRQFSNSRSEMNVSTLELGDSALYLCASSSRTGTTEAFFGQGTRLTVV.